A single T cell receptor beta chain is shown here with its context. CDR3 length: 18 residues. Per the germline V gene, CDR1 is SGHTA and CDR2 is FQGNSA. V was pared by 0 bases and J by 0 bases, with 5 bases of the junction left unmatched. The data are from a study of shared clonotypes between healthy human individuals. Sequencing was performed with immunoSEQ multiplex PCR; in TCRdb, only in-frame clones are kept and a portion is missing. The top ten hold approximately 1.5% of the sample, which has about 1 million clones, about 70% seen once. The chain recombines TRBV7-2 with TRBJ2-1, with 10 positions matching TRBD2. The sequenced sample consisted of memory CD4+ T cells sorted from blood. The subset was: CD45RA-negative fraction. The sequence derives from a young man in good health. The CDR3 is CASSLAWASGSSYNEQFF. CDR3 bases: TGTGCCAGCAGCTTAGCCTGGGCTAGCGGGAGCTCCTACAATGAGCAGTTCTTC.